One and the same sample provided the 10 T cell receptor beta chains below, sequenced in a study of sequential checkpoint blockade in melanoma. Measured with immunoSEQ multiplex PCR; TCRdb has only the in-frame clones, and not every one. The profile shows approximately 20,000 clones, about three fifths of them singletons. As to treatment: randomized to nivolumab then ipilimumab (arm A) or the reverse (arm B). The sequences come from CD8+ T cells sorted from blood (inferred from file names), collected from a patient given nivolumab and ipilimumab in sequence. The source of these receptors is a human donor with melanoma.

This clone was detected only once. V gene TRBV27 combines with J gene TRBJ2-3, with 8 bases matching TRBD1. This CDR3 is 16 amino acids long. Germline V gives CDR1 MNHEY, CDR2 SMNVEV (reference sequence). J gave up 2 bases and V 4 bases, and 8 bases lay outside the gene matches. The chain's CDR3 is CASSSTRDRSTDTQYF. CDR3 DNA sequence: TGTGCCAGCAGTTCCACCCGGGACAGGTCCACAGATACGCAGTATTTT.

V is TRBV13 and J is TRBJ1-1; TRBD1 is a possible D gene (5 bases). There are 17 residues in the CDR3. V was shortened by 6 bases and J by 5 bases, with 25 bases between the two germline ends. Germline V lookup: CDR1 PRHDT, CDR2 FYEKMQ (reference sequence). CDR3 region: CASRYTLVSGGGTEAFF. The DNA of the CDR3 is TGTGCCAGCAGGTATACCCTCGTCAGTGGCGGGGGGACTGAAGCTTTCTTT.

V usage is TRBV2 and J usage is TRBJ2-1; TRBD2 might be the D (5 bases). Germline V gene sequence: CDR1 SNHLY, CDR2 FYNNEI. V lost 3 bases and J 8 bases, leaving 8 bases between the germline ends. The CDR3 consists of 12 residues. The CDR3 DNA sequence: TGTGCCAGCAGTGATTCCGGGGATGAGCAGTTCTTC. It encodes CASSDSGDEQFF. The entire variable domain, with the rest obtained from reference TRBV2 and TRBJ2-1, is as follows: EPEVTQTPSHQVTQMGQEVILRCVPISNHLYFYWYRQILGQKVEFLVSFYNNEISEKSEIFDDQFSVERPDGSNFTLKIRSTKLEDSAMYFCASSDSGDEQFFGPGTRLTVL.

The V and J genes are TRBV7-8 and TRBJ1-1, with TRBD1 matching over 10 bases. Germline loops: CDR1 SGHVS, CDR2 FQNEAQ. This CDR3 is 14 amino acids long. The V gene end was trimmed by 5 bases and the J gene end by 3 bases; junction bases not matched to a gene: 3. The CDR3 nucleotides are TGTGCCAGCAGCGCGGGACAGGGGTACACTGAAGCTTTCTTT. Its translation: CASSAGQGYTEAFF.

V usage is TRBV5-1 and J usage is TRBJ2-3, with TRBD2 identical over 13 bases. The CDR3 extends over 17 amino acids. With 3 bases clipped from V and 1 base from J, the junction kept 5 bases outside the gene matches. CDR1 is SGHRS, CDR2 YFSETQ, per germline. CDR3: CASSYGLAGEGTDTQYF. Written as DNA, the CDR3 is TGCGCCAGCAGCTACGGACTAGCGGGAGAGGGCACAGATACGCAGTATTTT.

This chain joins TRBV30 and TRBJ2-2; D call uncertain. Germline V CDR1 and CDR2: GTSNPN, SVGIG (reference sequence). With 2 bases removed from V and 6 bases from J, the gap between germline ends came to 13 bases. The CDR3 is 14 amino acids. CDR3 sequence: CAWSTNYLAGELFF. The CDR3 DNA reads TGTGCCTGGAGTACTAACTACCTTGCCGGGGAGCTGTTTTTT.

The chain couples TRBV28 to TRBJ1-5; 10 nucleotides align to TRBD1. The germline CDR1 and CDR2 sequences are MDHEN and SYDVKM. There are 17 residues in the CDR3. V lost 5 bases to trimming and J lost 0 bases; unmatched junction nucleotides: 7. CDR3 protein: CASSPLDRGYSNQPQHF. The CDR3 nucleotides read TGTGCCAGCAGTCCCCTGGACAGGGGGTATAGCAATCAGCCCCAGCATTTT.

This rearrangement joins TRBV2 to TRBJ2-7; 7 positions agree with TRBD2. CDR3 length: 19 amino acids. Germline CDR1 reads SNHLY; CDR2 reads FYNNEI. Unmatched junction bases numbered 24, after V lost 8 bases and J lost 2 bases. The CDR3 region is CASLQRGGGAARQTYEQYF. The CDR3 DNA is TGTGCCAGCCTCCAACGTGGGGGGGGAGCGGCGAGACAGACCTACGAGCAGTACTTC.

The CDR3, as DNA: TGTGCCAGCAGCTTAGCGTGGGAGACCCAGTACTTC. As protein: CASSLAWETQYF. V usage is TRBV6-5 and J usage is TRBJ2-5; D is possibly TRBD2 (5 bases). CDR1 is MNHEY and CDR2 is SVGAGI in the germline V gene. The CDR3 is 12 residues long. The ends were cut back, 6 bases at V and 5 bases at J, with 10 bases in the middle.

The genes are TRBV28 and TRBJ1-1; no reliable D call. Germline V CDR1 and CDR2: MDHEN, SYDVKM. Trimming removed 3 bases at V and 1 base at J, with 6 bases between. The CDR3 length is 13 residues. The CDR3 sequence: CASSFTENTEAFF. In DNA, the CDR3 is TGTGCCAGCAGTTTCACAGAGAACACTGAAGCTTTCTTT.